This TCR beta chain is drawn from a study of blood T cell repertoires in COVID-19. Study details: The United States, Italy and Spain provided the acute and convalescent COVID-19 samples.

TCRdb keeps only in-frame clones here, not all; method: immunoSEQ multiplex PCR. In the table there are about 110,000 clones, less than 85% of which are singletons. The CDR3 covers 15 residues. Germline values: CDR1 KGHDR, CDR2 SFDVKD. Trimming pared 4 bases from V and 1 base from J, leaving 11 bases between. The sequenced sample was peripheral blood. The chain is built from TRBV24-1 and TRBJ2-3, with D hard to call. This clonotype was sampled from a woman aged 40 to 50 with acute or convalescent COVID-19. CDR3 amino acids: CATSEWAIGTDTQYF. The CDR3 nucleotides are TGTGCCACCAGTGAGTGGGCGATAGGCACAGATACGCAGTATTTT.